The sample holds a few counts of the clone carrying this TCR beta chain. The source of the sample is a study of blood T cell repertoires in COVID-19. Study at large: COVID-19 samples from acute and convalescent phases originated in the United States, Italy and Spain. From T cells, B-cell-depleted T cells, or PBMCs came the material, which was cDNA or gDNA.

Per the original methods: Reference gene primer amplification in the assay estimated nucleated cell counts. Repertoires were generated with immunoSEQ multiplex PCR, while TCRdb's copy carries only in-frame clones and drops some. D and trimming were read from the DNA, whereas the V and J calls and clone size are those reported in that table. The sample lists a few hundred thousand clones, roughly 84% seen once, with 3.5% to 5% in the top ten. CDR1 and CDR2 (germline): LGHNA, YSLEER. With V trimmed by 3 bases and J by 6 bases, 14 bases remained unmatched. The CDR3 extends over 17 amino acids. The specimen was peripheral blood. The chain is built from TRBV4-3 and TRBJ2-3; 8 bases map to TRBD1. The receptor was isolated from a man aged 55 to 70 with acute or convalescent COVID-19. CDR3 nucleotide sequence: TGCGCCAGCAGCCAGGCATTACTCAGGGGGCGAGATGATACGCAGTATTTT. Protein sequence: CASSQALLRGRDDTQYF.